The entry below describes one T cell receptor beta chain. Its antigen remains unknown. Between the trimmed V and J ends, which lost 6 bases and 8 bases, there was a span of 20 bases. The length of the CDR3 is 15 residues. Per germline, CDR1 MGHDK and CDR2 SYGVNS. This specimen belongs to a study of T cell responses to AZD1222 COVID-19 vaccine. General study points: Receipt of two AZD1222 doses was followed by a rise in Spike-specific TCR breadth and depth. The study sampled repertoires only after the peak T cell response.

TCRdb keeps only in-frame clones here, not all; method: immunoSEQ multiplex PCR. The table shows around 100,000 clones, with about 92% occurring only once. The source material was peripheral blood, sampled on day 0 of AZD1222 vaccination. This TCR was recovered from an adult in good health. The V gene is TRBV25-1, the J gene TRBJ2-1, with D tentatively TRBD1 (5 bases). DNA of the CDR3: TGTGCCAGCAGGAAGGGGCAGGGTTTCTCCGATGAGCAGTTCTTC. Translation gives CASRKGQGFSDEQFF.